A selection of T cell receptor beta chains follows, all from one sample in a study of cytomegalovirus exposure and HLA in healthy donors. Produced via immunoSEQ multiplex PCR; TCRdb's table is partial and in-frame only. Counted here are 95,000 to 150,000 clones, around 80% occurring once; the ten biggest clones make up 2.1%. Sample: PBMCs. The receptor source for this set is a man aged 25 to 45 in good health and CMV-seronegative. The CDR3 runs from the conserved cysteine through the conserved F or W.

V gene: TRBV28; CDR3 protein: CASRGGAGSYYGYTF
V gene: TRBV7-8; CDR3 protein: CASSLEGPEQFF
V gene: TRBV7-8; CDR3 protein: CASSLEYPVRGSYNEQFF
V gene: TRBV5-4; CDR3 protein: CASSLGPTGGVTYEQYF
V gene: TRBV7-9; CDR3 protein: CASSFGESDTIYF
V gene: TRBV5-6; CDR3 protein: CASSFYASGGQETQYF
V gene: TRBV19; CDR3 protein: CASTRGWAGGLSTDTQYF
V gene: TRBV7-2; CDR3 protein: CASSLGARTGELFF
V gene: TRBV18; CDR3 protein: CASSLQLAGGYNEQFF
V gene: TRBV29-1; CDR3 protein: CSVVGGRGSSYEQYF
V gene: TRBV6-1; CDR3 protein: CASRDRGANNEKLFF
V gene: TRBV28; CDR3 protein: CASSTRRGKNIQYF
V gene: TRBV28; CDR3 protein: CASSLEGSYEQYF
V gene: TRBV6-1; CDR3 protein: CASSPGTPMAQYF
V gene: TRBV27; CDR3 protein: CASSLSTGANYGYTF
V gene: TRBV7-6; CDR3 protein: CASSIRGGGGNEQFF
V gene: TRBV5-1; CDR3 protein: CASSLVGGPEAFF
V gene: TRBV28; CDR3 protein: CASSSRGRSNQPQHF
V gene: TRBV6-5; CDR3 protein: CASSNRFNEKLFF
V gene: TRBV9; CDR3 protein: CASWGGSGYTF
V gene: TRBV6-5; CDR3 protein: CASSYGQGYNEQFF
V gene: TRBV28; CDR3 protein: CASSLGWGGEPNYGYTF
V gene: TRBV5-5; CDR3 protein: CASSSTISYNSPLHF
V gene: TRBV27; CDR3 protein: CASSPGQGLANEQFF
V gene: TRBV28; CDR3 protein: CASSQLGGKGF
V gene: TRBV6-4; CDR3 protein: CASSGLAGGNEQFF
V gene: TRBV5-4; CDR3 protein: CASSRPGQGQETQYF
V gene: TRBV5-1; CDR3 protein: CASSQGQFNTGELFF
V gene: TRBV28; CDR3 protein: CASTLYAHTEAFF
V gene: TRBV7-7; CDR3 protein: CASSPLGRGTEAFF
V gene: TRBV19; CDR3 protein: CASGGTGLASPLHF
V gene: TRBV6-6; CDR3 protein: CASSRIYEQYF
V gene: TRBV25-1; CDR3 protein: CASSARWGQNTGELFF
V gene: TRBV4-3; CDR3 protein: CASSQEGTWPYNSPLHF
V gene: TRBV7-8; CDR3 protein: CASSETSAAIGTQYF
V gene: TRBV13; CDR3 protein: CASSRSGGLYNEQFF
V gene: TRBV7-9; CDR3 protein: CASSLARTGGDTEAFF
V gene: TRBV27; CDR3 protein: CASSLGRDSPVDTQYF
V gene: TRBV29-1; CDR3 protein: CSVAYRGSYEQYF
V gene: TRBV5-5; CDR3 protein: CASSLTINQLEQYF
V gene: TRBV7-2; CDR3 protein: CASSLIGAGNTIYF
V gene: TRBV7-8; CDR3 protein: CASSPFSTNEKLFF
V gene: TRBV7-9; CDR3 protein: CASSLGSGLGNQPQHF
V gene: TRBV5-4; CDR3 protein: CASSPRTGEGTEAFF
V gene: TRBV6-1; CDR3 protein: CASSEYHGGSYEQYF
V gene: TRBV6-4; CDR3 protein: CASSETFPGVSNSPLHF
V gene: TRBV7-8; CDR3 protein: CASSLAGAITDTQYF
V gene: TRBV13; CDR3 protein: CASSSDSGGTYEQYF
V gene: TRBV21-1; CDR3 protein: CASYRSPTSGGDYEQYF
V gene: TRBV9; CDR3 protein: CASSVGLAGEPGRNTQYF